The next 17 T cell receptor beta chains were all read from a single sample in a study of human T cells and chemical hapten exposure. Time point denoted: healthy volunteer bleed at 2 weeks. Unseparated into fractions, whole blood served as the source from which total RNA was extracted. A single record per CDR3 protein comes from TCRdb applying MiXCR to the RACE reads. Among some 90,000 distinct CDR3 sequences listed, approximately 10% were seen once. Sequencing input: whole blood. These receptors were collected from a female donor in good health. Some clones in this sample may be carry-over from other donors' samples.

The rearrangement links TRBV9 to TRBJ2-7; 10 nucleotides align to TRBD1. The CDR3 sequence is 15 residues long. Germline V gene lookup returns CDR1 SGDLS and CDR2 YYNGEE. V lost 0 bases, J lost 2 bases, and 2 bases stayed unmatched. In DNA form, the CDR3 reads TGTGCCAGCAGCGTAGGGACAGGGGGACCCTACGAGCAGTACTTC. Amino acid sequence: CASSVGTGGPYEQYF.

The chain has TRBV29-1 and TRBJ1-2, with D possibly being TRBD1 (6 bases). In germline, CDR1 is SQVTM, CDR2 ANQGSEA. V lost 7 bases and J lost 3, with 12 bases in between. This CDR3 is built from 12 residues. CDR3 bases: TGCAGCGCTTCGGACAGCGACTATGGCTACACCTTC. This sequence encodes CSASDSDYGYTF. Based on the CDR3 plus reference TRBV29-1 and TRBJ1-2, the full variable domain is SAVISQKPSRDICQRGTSLTIQCQVDSQVTMMFWYRQQPGQSLTLIATANQGSEATYESGFVIDKFPISRPNLTFSTLTVSNMSPEDSSIYLCSASDSDYGYTFGSGTRLTVV.

The chain recombines TRBV11-2 with TRBJ2-1, with TRBD1 matching over 7 bases. The junction had 7 bases not matched to a gene; V was cut back by 5 bases and J by 6 bases. This CDR3 is 14 amino acids long. Germline CDR1 SGHAT, CDR2 FQNNGV. CDR3 nucleotides: TGTGCCAGCAGCGCCACCGGGACAGCCAATGAGCAGTTCTTC. As protein: CASSATGTANEQFF.

This clonotype was detected only a few times. The V call is TRBV28, the J call TRBJ1-4; D is uncertain. V shed 4 bases and J shed 8 bases, with 11 bases lying between them. The CDR3 is 13 amino acids. The germline gives CDR1 MDHEN, CDR2 SYDVKM. CDR3 nucleotide sequence: TGTGCCAGCAGTTACCGGGCGGGAGAAAAACTGTTTTTT. Its translation is CASSYRAGEKLFF.

This clonotype was detected ten times or more. The V and J genes are TRBV5-8 and TRBJ2-3; D unresolved. The CDR3 totals 12 residues. Germline V CDR1 and CDR2: SGHTS, YDEGEE. The V and J ends lost 7 bases and 6 bases respectively, with 12 bases between them. The DNA for the CDR3 is TGTGCCAGCGCCCTGGGAATGGATACGCAGTATTTT. Its translation is CASALGMDTQYF.

This clonotype occurred a few times. Written as DNA, the CDR3 is TGTGCCAGTATGGGACTGCGGCTCTCTGGGGCCAACGTCCTGACTTTC. Its protein is CASMGLRLSGANVLTF. The chain employs TRBV19 and TRBJ2-6; D possibly corresponds to TRBD2 (6 bases). The CDR3 spans 16 residues. V shed 7 bases and J shed 0 bases, with 13 bases lying between them. Germline lookup yields CDR1 LNHDA and CDR2 SQIVND (reference sequence).

The rearrangement joins TRBV23-1 to TRBJ1-5, with D unclear. TRBV23-1 is identified as an open reading frame with a role that is uncertain. V was pared by 0 bases and J by 3 bases, with 9 bases between. The CDR3 is 15 residues long. This CDR3 is CASSQSLGNNQPQHF. The CDR3 DNA follows: TGCGCCAGCAGTCAATCGCTTGGGAACAATCAGCCCCAGCATTTT.

This clonotype was detected only a few times. The gene calls are TRBV29-1 and TRBJ2-1; D is possibly TRBD2 (5 bases). This CDR3 has 16 amino acids. Deletions cut 4 bases from V and 0 bases from J, with 16 bases between. Germline V lookup: CDR1 SQVTM, CDR2 ANQGSEA. CDR3 protein: CSVVWITAVSYNEQFF. The CDR3 DNA follows: TGCAGCGTTGTTTGGATTACAGCGGTCTCCTACAATGAGCAGTTCTTC.

Written as DNA, the CDR3 is TGTGCCAGCAGCAAAGGGGGACTTGGTGGAAACACCATATATTTT. It codes for CASSKGGLGGNTIYF. The rearrangement links TRBV21-1 to TRBJ1-3. TRBV21-1 is a pseudogene locus. This CDR3 region has 15 residues.

This clonotype was found a few times. This chain connects TRBV28 to TRBJ1-1; D call uncertain. V lost 3 bases to trimming and J lost 7 bases, with 12 bases between them. CDR3 length equals 13 residues. Germline lookup yields CDR1 MDHEN and CDR2 SYDVKM. CDR3 region: CASSFLSGFEAFF. The DNA of the CDR3 is TGTGCCAGCAGTTTTCTAAGCGGCTTTGAAGCTTTCTTT.

The gene calls are TRBV27 and TRBJ2-5, with 10 nucleotides matching TRBD1. CDR3 length: 15 amino acids. CDR1 MNHEY and CDR2 SMNVEV come from the germline V gene (reference sequence). Trimming cost V 5 bases and J 5 bases; bases outside gene matches: 8. CDR3 DNA: TGTGCCAGCAGTGGCCTAGACAGGGGGCTGGAGACCCAGTACTTC. It is translated as CASSGLDRGLETQYF.

The table lists this clonotype with a few counts. J is TRBJ1-1 and V is TRBV12-3 or TRBV12-4, with TRBD1 as a possible D gene (6 bases). Trimming removed 1 base at V and 4 bases at J, with 13 bases between. This CDR3 spans 15 amino acids. The CDR3 nucleotides are TGTGCCAGCAGTTTAGGGGGAGGGGGGCTCACTGAAGCTTTCTTT. Residues: CASSLGGGGLTEAFF.

The chain carries TRBV27 and TRBJ2-7; weak D call: TRBD2 (6 bases). This CDR3 has 12 residues. The V end was cut by 0 bases, the J end by 6 bases, with 6 bases between. In germline, CDR1 is MNHEY, CDR2 SMNVEV (reference sequence). CDR3 region: CASSLSGGEQYF. In DNA, the CDR3 is TGTGCCAGCAGTTTATCGGGGGGCGAGCAGTACTTC.

The J gene is TRBJ1-2, the V gene TRBV27; 9 bases fit TRBD1. The V and J ends lost 9 bases and 7 bases, in that order; junction bases with no gene match: 6. The CDR3 runs to 12 residues. Germline CDR1 MNHEY, CDR2 SMNVEV (reference sequence). CDR3 DNA: TGTGCCAGTTACACAGGGGGCGGTGGCTACACCTTC. Amino acids: CASYTGGGGYTF.

This chain joins TRBV27 and TRBJ1-6; no definite D call. Trimming removed 3 bases at V and 5 bases at J, with 11 bases between. The germline CDR1 and CDR2 sequences are MNHEY and SMNVEV (reference sequence). This CDR3 is 15 amino acids long. CDR3 amino acids: CASSLSGPDNSPLHF. The CDR3 nucleotides read TGTGCCAGCAGTTTGTCTGGACCGGATAATTCACCCCTCCACTTT.

This chain connects TRBV7-9 to TRBJ2-3, with 12 bases matching TRBD2. CDR3 length equals 17 residues. After removal of 1 base from V and 4 bases from J, the junction contained 6 bases not matched to a gene. Per the germline V gene, CDR1 is SEHNR and CDR2 is FQNEAQ (reference sequence). CDR3 residues: CASSLVLAGGGSDTQYF. CDR3 sequence (DNA): TGTGCCAGCAGCTTAGTGCTAGCGGGAGGGGGATCAGATACGCAGTATTTT.

The chain is built from TRBV20-1 and TRBJ1-6; D is ambiguous. This CDR3 spans 13 amino acids. Germline CDR1 reads DFQATT; CDR2 reads SNEGSKA (reference sequence). Trimming shortened V by 4 bases and J by 3 bases, and 7 bases separated the two germline ends. The CDR3 coding sequence is TGCAGTGCTATAACAGACTATAATTCACCCCTCCACTTT. Residues: CSAITDYNSPLHF.